The entry below describes one T cell receptor (beta chain). What it binds is unknown. Expressed TCRB transcripts were sequenced after all isolated RNA was converted to cDNA. Clones were sequenced by immunoSEQ multiplex PCR, and TCRdb holds only the in-frame ones, with some missing. The sample lists almost 350,000 clones, 9.3% occurring once. The V gene's germline CDR1 is SQVTM and CDR2 ANQGSEA. This CDR3 is 13 amino acids long. V dropped 3 bases and J dropped 2; count of bases not matched to a gene: 4. Naive, central memory, regulatory and stem cell-like memory cells within the CD4+ compartment were sorted using CD45RO/CCR7/CD25/CD127/CD95/CD27. The data stem from a study of beta chain features in type 1 diabetes. Study-wide points: Researchers reported that naive, central memory and Treg TCRB repertoires appeared more similar in patients than in healthy donors. Moderate but significant shortening of TCRB CDR3s was recorded in all four CD4+ subsets from Type 1 diabetes patients. Whether HLA type affects TCRB rearrangement stayed undetermined in the present work.

The chain carries TRBV29-1 and TRBJ2-7, with 7 bases fitting TRBD2. The TCR originated in a man aged 25 to 40 with type 1 diabetes. Source material: central memory CD4+ T cells from blood. The CDR3 coding sequence is TGCAGCGTTGAGCCGGGGGGTACCTACGAGCAGTACTTC. It encodes CSVEPGGTYEQYF.